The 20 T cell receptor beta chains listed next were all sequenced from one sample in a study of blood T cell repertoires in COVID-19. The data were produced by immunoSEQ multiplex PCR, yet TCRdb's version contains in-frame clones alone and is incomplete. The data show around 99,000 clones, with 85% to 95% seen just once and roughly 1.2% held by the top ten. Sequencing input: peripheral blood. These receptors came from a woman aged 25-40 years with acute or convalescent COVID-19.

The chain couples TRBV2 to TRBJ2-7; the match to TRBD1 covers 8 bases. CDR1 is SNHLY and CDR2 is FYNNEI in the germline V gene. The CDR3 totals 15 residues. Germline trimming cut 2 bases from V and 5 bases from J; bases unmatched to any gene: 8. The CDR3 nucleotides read TGTGCCAGCAGTGAACTGGGACAGGTAATCGACGAGCAGTACTTC. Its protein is CASSELGQVIDEQYF.

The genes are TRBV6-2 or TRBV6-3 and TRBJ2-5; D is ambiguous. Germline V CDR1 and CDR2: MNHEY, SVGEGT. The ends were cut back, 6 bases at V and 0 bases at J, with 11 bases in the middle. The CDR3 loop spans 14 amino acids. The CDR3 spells CASSLTTNQETQYF. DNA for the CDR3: TGTGCCAGCAGCCTTACTACCAACCAAGAGACCCAGTACTTC.

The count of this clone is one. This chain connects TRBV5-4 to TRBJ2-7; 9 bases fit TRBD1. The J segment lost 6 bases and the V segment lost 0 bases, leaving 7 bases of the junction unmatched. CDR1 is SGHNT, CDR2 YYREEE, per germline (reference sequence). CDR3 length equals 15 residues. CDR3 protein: CASSLAVRDRAEQYF. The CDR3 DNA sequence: TGTGCCAGCAGCTTGGCTGTCCGGGACAGGGCCGAGCAGTACTTC.

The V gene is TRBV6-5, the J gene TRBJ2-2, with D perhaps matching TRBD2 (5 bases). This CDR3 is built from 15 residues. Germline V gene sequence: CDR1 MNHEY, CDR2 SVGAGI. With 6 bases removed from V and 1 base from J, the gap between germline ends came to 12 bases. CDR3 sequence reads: CASSRSRGNTGELFF. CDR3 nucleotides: TGTGCCAGCAGCCGTTCACGGGGGAACACCGGGGAGCTGTTTTTT.

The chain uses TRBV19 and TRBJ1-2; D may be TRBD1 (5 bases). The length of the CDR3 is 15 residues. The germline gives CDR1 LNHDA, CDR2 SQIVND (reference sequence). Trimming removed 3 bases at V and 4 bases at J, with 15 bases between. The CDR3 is CASSIIQTAPYGYTF. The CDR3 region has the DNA TGTGCCAGTAGTATTATCCAGACAGCCCCCTATGGCTACACCTTC. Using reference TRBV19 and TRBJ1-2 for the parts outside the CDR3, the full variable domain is DGGITQSPKYLFRKEGQNVTLSCEQNLNHDAMYWYRQDPGQGLRLIYYSQIVNDFQKGDIAEGYSVSREKKESFPLTVTSAQKNPTAFYLCASSIIQTAPYGYTFGSGTRLTVV.

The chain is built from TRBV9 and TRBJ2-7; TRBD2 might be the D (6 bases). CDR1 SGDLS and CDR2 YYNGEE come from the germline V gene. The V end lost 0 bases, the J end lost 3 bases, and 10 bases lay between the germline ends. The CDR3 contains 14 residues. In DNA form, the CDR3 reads TGTGCCAGCAGCGTAGGTAACGGGGGCTACGAGCAGTACTTC. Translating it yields CASSVGNGGYEQYF.

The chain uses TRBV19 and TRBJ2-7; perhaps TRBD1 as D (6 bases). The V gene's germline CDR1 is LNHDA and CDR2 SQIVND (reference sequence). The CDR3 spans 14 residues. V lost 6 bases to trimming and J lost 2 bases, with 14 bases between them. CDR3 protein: CASRLDRTTYEQYF. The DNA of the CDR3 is TGTGCCAGTAGGCTCGACAGGACCACCTACGAGCAGTACTTC.

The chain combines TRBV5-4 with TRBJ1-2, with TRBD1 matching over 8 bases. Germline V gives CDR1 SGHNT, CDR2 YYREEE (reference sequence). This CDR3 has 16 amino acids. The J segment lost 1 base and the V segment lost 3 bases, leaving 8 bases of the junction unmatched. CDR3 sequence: CASSSGTGGRNYGYTF. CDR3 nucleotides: TGTGCCAGCAGCTCAGGAACAGGGGGACGTAACTATGGCTACACCTTC.

CDR3 DNA: TGCGCCAGCAGCTTGGAGGCTGGGCATGGCTACACCTTC. This translates into CASSLEAGHGYTF. V and J are TRBV5-1 and TRBJ1-2; no reliable D call. Looked up from germline, CDR1 is SGHRS and CDR2 is YFSETQ. This CDR3 spans 13 amino acids. The V gene lost 0 bases and the J gene lost 6 bases, with 9 bases spanning the gap.

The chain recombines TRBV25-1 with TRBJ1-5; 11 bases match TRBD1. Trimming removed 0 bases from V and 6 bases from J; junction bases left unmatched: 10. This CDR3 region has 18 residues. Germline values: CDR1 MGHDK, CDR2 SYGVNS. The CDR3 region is CASSEYRGRTGGIQPQHF. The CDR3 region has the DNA TGTGCCAGCAGTGAATACCGCGGAAGGACAGGGGGCATTCAGCCCCAGCATTTT.

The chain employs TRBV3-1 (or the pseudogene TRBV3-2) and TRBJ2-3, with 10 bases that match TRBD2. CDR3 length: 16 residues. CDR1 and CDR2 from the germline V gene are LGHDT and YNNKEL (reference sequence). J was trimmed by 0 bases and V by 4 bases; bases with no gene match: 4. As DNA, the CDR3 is TGTGCCAGCAGCCCGAAGACTAGCGGGAGCACAGATACGCAGTATTTT. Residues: CASSPKTSGSTDTQYF.

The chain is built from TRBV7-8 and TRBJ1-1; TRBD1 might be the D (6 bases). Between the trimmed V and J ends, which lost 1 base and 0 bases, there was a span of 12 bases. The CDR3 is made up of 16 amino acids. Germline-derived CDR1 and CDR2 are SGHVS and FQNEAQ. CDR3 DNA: TGTGCCAGCAGCTTAGTCCCAGGGACAATGAACACTGAAGCTTTCTTT. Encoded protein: CASSLVPGTMNTEAFF.

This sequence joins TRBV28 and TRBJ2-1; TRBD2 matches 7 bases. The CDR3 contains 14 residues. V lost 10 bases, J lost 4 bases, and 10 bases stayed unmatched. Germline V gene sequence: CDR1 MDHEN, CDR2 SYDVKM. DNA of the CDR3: TGTGCCATCCGCCCTGGCGGGAGTTACAATGAGCAGTTCTTC. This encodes CAIRPGGSYNEQFF. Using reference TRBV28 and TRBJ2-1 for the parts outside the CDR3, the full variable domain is DVKVTQSSRYLVKRTGEKVFLECVQDMDHENMFWYRQDPGLGLRLIYFSYDVKMKEKGDIPEGYSVSREKKERFSLILESASTNQTSMYLCAIRPGGSYNEQFFGPGTRLTVL.

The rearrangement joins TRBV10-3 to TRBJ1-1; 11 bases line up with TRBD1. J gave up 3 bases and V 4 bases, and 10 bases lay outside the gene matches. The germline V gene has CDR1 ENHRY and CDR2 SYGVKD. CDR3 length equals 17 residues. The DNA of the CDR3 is TGTGCCATCAGTGGGACCGGGACAGGGGGTACGGACACTGAAGCTTTCTTT. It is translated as CAISGTGTGGTDTEAFF.

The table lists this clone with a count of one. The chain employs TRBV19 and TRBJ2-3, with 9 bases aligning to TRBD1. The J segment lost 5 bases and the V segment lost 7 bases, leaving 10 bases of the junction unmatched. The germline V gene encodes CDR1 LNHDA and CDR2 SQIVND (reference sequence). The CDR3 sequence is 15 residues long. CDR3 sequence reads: CASTDRGASGDTQYF. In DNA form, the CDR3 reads TGTGCCAGTACCGACAGGGGGGCCTCCGGAGATACGCAGTATTTT.

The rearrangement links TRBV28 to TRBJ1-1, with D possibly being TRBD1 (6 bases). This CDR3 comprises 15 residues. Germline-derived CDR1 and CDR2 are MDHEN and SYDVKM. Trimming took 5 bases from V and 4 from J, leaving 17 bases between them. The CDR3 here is CASSPPGGWVTEAFF. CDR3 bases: TGTGCCAGCAGTCCCCCGGGGGGCTGGGTCACTGAAGCTTTCTTT.

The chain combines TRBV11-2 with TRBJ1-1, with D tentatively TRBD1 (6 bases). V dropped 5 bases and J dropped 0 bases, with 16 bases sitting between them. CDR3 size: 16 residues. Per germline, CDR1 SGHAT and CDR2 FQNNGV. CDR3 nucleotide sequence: TGTGCCAGCAGCCTTCGAGGGGGACACCTGAACACTGAAGCTTTCTTT. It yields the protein CASSLRGGHLNTEAFF. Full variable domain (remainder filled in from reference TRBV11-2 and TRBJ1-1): EAGVAQSPRYKIIEKRQSVAFWCNPISGHATLYWYQQILGQGPKLLIQFQNNGVVDDSQLPKDRFSAERLKGVDSTLKIQPAKLEDSAVYLCASSLRGGHLNTEAFFGQGTRLTVV.

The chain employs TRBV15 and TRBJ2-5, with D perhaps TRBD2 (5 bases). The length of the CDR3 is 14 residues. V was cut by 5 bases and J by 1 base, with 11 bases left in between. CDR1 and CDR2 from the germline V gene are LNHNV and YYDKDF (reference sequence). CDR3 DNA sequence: TGTGCCACCAGCCCCCGGCGGGCCCAAGAGACCCAGTACTTC. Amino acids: CATSPRRAQETQYF.

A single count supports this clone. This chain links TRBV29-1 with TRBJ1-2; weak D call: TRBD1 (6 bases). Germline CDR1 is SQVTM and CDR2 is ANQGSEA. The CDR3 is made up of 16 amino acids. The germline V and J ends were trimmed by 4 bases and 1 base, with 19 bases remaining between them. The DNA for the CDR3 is TGCAGCGTTGCCCCAGTGGGACATGAGGTTAACTATGGCTACACCTTC. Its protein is CSVAPVGHEVNYGYTF.

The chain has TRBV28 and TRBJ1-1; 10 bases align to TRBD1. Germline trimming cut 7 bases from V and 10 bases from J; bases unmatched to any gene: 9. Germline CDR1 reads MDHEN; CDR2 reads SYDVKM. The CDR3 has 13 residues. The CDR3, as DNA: TGTGCCAGCATCCTAAGGACAGGGGGTATAGCTTTCTTT. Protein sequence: CASILRTGGIAFF.